The 5 T cell receptor beta chains below were found in one sample sequenced in a study of cytomegalovirus exposure and HLA in healthy donors. The PCR used 60 Vbeta and 13 Jbeta primers. Profiling relied on immunoSEQ multiplex PCR, and the TCRdb table lists in-frame clones only, not all of them. Seen here are some 150,000 clones, 64% observed once, and the top ten hold about 2.6%. Material for sequencing was PBMCs. The origin of the receptors is a woman aged 40 to 55 in good health and CMV-seronegative.

The rearrangement uses TRBV19 and TRBJ2-3; D call uncertain. Per germline, CDR1 LNHDA and CDR2 SQIVND (reference sequence). The ends were cut back, 3 bases at V and 4 bases at J, with 11 bases in the middle. This CDR3 contains 14 residues. Here the CDR3 DNA reads TGTGCCAGTAGTATCCACGGTCTTGCAGATACGCAGTATTTT. Encoded protein: CASSIHGLADTQYF.

This chain joins TRBV5-1 and TRBJ2-2; 9 bases agree with TRBD1. V gave up 3 bases and J gave up 5 bases; unmatched junction bases: 5. This CDR3 contains 15 residues. The V gene's germline CDR1 is SGHRS and CDR2 YFSETQ. This CDR3 reads CASSSGQGKTGELFF. The CDR3, as DNA: TGCGCCAGCAGCTCCGGACAGGGGAAAACCGGGGAGCTGTTTTTT.

The V gene is TRBV19, the J gene TRBJ1-3; D is undetermined. The CDR3 is 15 residues long. The germline V gene encodes CDR1 LNHDA and CDR2 SQIVND (reference sequence). V was cut by 9 bases and J by 2 bases, with 17 bases left in between. The CDR3 sequence is CASSRGLNPGNTIYF. CDR3 in DNA: TGTGCCAGCTCTCGCGGGCTAAATCCTGGAAACACCATATATTTT.

Worth noting for this clone: Lacking the conserved final phenylalanine or tryptophan, this CDR3 likely reflects a read error. The limits of the CDR3 on the DNA are not certain, so only TCRdb's listed CDR3 is given. V and J are TRBV10-3 and TRBJ2-7; TRBD2 is taken as the D call from the table, unchecked against the DNA. Counting both end residues, the CDR3 totals 12 amino acids. Per germline, CDR1 ENHRY and CDR2 SYGVKD. The CDR3 loop is CAISEVGGLATL.

In its sample, this clone was seen a few times. The gene calls are TRBV27 and TRBJ2-7; TRBD1 agrees at 9 bases. Germline assignment: CDR1 MNHEY and CDR2 SMNVEV (reference sequence). This CDR3 region has 14 residues. The J segment lost 3 bases and the V segment lost 6 bases, leaving 6 bases of the junction unmatched. The CDR3 loop reads CASSRQGGGYEQYF. DNA for the CDR3: TGTGCCAGCAGCAGACAGGGGGGAGGCTACGAGCAGTACTTC.